This entry concerns a single T cell receptor beta chain. The ends were cut back, 0 bases at V and 5 bases at J, with 13 bases in the middle. The germline V gene has CDR1 LGHNA and CDR2 YNFKEQ. The CDR3 covers 15 residues. Sequenced by immunoSEQ multiplex PCR; TCRdb stores in-frame clones only, minus some. The table has roughly 230,000 clones, around 83% seen once; the top ten hold roughly 9.4%. The sample belongs to a study of blood T cell repertoires in COVID-19. The TCR comes from a man aged 40-49 years with active or convalescent COVID-19. J is TRBJ1-2 and V is TRBV4-2; D is ambiguous. Sequenced material: peripheral blood. CDR3 in amino acids: CASSQELTVAYGYTF. For the CDR3, the DNA is TGTGCCAGCAGCCAAGAACTCACAGTCGCATATGGCTACACCTTC.